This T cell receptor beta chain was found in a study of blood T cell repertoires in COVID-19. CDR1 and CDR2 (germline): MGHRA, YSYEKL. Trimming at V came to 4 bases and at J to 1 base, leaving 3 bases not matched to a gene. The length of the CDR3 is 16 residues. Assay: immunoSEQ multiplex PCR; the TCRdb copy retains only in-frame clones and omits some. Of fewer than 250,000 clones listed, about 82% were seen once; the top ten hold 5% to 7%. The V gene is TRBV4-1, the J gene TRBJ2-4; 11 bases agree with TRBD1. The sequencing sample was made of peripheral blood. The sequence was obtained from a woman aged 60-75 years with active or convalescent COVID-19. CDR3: CASSLGQGDAKNIQYF. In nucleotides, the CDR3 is TGCGCCAGCAGCCTGGGACAGGGGGATGCCAAAAACATTCAGTACTTC.